Reported below is one T cell receptor (beta chain). The antigen remains unidentified. The T cells that were sequenced for TCR beta were CD8+ and CD4+ cells from blood. TEMRA cells were enriched by FACS, and CD4+ and CD8+ T cells were negatively isolated. An amount of RNA that ranged from roughly 0.5 to 1 ug was reverse transcribed with random hexamers. With immunoSEQ multiplex PCR, TCR beta CDR3 was amplified across 54 Vbeta and 13 Jbeta. TCRdb called the immunoSEQ multiplex PCR reads again in MiXCR, with one record for every CDR3 protein. The table records nearly 110,000 distinct CDR3 sequences, approximately 94% of them present only once. The data belong to a study of CD8 T cells in Susac syndrome. Findings and caveats of the study: The number of Susac-specific public clones found was roughly 16 in total CD8+ repertoires and a few in CD8+ TEMRA repertoires.

Germline CDR1 is SGDLS and CDR2 is YYNGEE. V trimming: 3 bases; J trimming: 1 base; junction bases outside the gene matches: 5. The CDR3 extends over 16 amino acids. The chain employs TRBV9 and TRBJ2-5; 11 bases are shared with TRBD2. This sequence was found in a human donor with Susac syndrome. Sequenced sample: CD8+ T cells from PBMCs. Written as DNA, the CDR3 is TGTGCCAGCAGCGCGGGACTAGCGGTCTTCCAAGAGACCCAGTACTTC. Encoded protein: CASSAGLAVFQETQYF.